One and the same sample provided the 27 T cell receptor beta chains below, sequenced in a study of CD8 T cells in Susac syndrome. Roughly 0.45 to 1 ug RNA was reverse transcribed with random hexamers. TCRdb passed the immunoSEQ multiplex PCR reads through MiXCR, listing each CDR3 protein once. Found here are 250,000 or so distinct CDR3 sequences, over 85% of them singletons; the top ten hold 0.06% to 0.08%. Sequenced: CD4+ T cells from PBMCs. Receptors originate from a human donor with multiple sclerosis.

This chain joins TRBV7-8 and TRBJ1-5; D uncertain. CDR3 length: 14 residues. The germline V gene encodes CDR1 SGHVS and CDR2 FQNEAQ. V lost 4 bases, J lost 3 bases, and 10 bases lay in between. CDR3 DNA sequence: TGTGCCAGCAGCTCCTCAGGCTCCAATCAGCCCCAGCATTTT. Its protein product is CASSSSGSNQPQHF.

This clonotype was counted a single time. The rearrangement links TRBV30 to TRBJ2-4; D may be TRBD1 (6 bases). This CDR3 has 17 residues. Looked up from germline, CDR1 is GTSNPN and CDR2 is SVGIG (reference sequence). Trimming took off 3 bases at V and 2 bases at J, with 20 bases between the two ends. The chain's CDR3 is CAWSLGLNRDPKNIQYF. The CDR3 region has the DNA TGTGCCTGGAGCCTAGGTTTAAACAGGGACCCCAAAAACATTCAGTACTTC.

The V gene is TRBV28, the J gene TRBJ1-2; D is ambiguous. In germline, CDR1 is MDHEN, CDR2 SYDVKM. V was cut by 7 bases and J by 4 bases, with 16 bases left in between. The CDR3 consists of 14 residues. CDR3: CASTRGGESYGYTF. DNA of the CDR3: TGTGCCAGCACCCGCGGCGGGGAAAGCTATGGCTACACCTTC.

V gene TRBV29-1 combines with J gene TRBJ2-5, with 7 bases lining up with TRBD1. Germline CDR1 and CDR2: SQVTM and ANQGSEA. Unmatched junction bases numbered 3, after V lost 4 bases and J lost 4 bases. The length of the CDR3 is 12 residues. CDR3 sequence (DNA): TGCAGCGTTGTAGCAGGGGGAGAGACCCAGTACTTC. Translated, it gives CSVVAGGETQYF.

For the CDR3, the DNA is TGTGCCAGCAGCTTAGCGAGGGTTGGGGTGCCCCAGCATTTT. Protein sequence: CASSLARVGVPQHF. This rearrangement joins TRBV7-2 to TRBJ1-5; D unresolved. The CDR3 is 14 residues long. The germline V gene encodes CDR1 SGHTA and CDR2 FQGNSA. Between the trimmed V and J ends, which lost 0 bases and 9 bases, there was a span of 12 bases.

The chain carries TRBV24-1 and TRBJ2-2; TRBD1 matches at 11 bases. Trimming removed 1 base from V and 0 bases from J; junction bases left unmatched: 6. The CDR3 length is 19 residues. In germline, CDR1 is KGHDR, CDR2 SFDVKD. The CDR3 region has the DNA TGTGCCACCAGTGATTTTCATGGACAGGGGGCCTCGAACACCGGGGAGCTGTTTTTT. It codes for CATSDFHGQGASNTGELFF.

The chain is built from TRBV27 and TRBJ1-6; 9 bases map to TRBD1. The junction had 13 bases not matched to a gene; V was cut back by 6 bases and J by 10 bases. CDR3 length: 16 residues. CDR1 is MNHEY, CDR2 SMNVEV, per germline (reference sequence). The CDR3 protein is CASSRNGGQGGSPLHF. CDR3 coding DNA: TGTGCCAGCAGCCGTAATGGGGGACAGGGTGGATCACCCCTCCACTTT.

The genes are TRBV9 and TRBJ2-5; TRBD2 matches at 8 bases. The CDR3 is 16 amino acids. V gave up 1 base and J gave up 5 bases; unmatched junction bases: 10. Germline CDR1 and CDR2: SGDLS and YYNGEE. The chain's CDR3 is CASSVTSGHLGETQYF. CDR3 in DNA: TGTGCCAGCAGCGTAACTAGCGGCCACCTCGGGGAGACCCAGTACTTC.

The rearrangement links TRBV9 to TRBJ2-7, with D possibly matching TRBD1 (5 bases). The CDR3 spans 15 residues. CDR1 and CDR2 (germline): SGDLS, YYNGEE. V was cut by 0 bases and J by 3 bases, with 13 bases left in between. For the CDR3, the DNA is TGTGCCAGCAGCGTAGCAGGACACAGTATCTACGAGCAGTACTTC. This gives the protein CASSVAGHSIYEQYF.

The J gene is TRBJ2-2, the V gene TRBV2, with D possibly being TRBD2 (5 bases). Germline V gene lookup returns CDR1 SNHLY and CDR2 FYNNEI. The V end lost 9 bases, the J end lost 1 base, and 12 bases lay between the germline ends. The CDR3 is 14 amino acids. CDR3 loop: CASTERMNTGELFF. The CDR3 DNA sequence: TGTGCCAGTACAGAGCGGATGAACACCGGGGAGCTGTTTTTT.

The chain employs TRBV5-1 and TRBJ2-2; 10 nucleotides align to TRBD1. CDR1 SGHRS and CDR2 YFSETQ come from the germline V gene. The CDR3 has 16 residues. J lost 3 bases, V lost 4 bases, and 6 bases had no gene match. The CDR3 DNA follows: TGCGCCAGCAGCCGCTATGGACAGGGGGACACCGGGGAGCTGTTTTTT. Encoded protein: CASSRYGQGDTGELFF.

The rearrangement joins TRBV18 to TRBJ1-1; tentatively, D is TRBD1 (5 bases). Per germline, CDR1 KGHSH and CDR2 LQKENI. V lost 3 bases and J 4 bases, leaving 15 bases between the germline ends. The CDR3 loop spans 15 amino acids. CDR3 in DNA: TGTGCCAGCTCACCGGGAGGGGTTGGTGTCACTGAAGCTTTCTTT. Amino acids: CASSPGGVGVTEAFF.

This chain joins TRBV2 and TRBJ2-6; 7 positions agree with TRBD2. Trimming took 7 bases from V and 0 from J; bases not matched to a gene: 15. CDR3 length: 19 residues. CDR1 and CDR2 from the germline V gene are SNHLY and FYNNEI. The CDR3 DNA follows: TGTGCCAGCAACCTCCTTGGAGCGGGGCTACCCTCTGGGGCCAACGTCCTGACTTTC. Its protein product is CASNLLGAGLPSGANVLTF.

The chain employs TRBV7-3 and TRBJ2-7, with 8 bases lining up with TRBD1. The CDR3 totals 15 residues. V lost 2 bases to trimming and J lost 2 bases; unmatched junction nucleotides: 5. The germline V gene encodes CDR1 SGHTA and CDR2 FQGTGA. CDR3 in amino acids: CASSLAGGAAYEQYF. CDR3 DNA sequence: TGTGCCAGCAGCTTAGCAGGGGGCGCGGCCTACGAGCAGTACTTC. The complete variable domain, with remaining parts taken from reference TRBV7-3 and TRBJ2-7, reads GAGVSQTPSNKVTEKGKYVELRCDPISGHTALYWYRQSLGQGPEFLIYFQGTGAADDSGLPNDRFFAVRPEGSVSTLKIQRTERGDSAVYLCASSLAGGAAYEQYFGPGTRLTVT.

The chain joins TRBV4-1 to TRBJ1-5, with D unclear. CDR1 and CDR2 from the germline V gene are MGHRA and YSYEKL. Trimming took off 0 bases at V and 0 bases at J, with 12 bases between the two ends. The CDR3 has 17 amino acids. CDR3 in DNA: TGCGCCAGCAGCCAAGATCTACGGGTTAATAGCAATCAGCCCCAGCATTTT. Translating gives CASSQDLRVNSNQPQHF.

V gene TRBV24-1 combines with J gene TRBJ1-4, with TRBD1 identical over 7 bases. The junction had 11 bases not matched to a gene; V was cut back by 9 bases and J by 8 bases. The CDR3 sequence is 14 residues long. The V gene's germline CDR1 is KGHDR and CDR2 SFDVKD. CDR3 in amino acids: CATGAGTEGEKLFF. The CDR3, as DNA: TGTGCCACCGGAGCCGGGACAGAGGGGGAAAAACTGTTTTTT.

In nucleotides, the CDR3 is TGTGCCAGCAGCTCCCTAGCGGGGGTCGAGCAGTTCTTC. Protein product: CASSSLAGVEQFF. V and J are TRBV7-2 and TRBJ2-1, with 10 bases matching TRBD2. Germline loops: CDR1 SGHTA, CDR2 FQGNSA. V gave up 4 bases and J gave up 10 bases; unmatched junction bases: 4. This CDR3 has 13 amino acids. Supplemented by reference TRBV7-2 and TRBJ2-1, the full variable domain reads GAGVSQSPSNKVTEKGKDVELRCDPISGHTALYWYRQSLGQGLEFLIYFQGNSAPDKSGLPSDRFSAERTGGSVSTLTIQRTQQEDSAVYLCASSSLAGVEQFFGPGTRLTVL.

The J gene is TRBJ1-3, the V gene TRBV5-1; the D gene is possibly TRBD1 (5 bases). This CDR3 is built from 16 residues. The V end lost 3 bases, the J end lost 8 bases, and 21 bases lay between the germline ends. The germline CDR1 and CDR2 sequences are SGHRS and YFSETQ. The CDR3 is CASSWGRIPLRDTIYF. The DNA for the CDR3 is TGCGCCAGCAGCTGGGGACGGATTCCTCTCAGGGACACCATATATTTT.

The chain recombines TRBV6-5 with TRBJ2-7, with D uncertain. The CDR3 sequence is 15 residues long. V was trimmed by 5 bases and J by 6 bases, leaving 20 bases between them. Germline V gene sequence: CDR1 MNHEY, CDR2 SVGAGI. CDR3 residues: CASSRASTVPGEQYF. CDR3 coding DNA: TGTGCCAGCAGTCGAGCCTCGACTGTCCCCGGCGAGCAGTACTTC.

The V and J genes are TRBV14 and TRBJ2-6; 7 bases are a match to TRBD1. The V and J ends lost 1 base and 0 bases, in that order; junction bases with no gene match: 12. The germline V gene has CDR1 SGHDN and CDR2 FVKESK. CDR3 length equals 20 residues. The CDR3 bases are TGTGCCAGCAGCCAAGTTGGGGGCAGGGGGTATCACTCTGGGGCCAACGTCCTGACTTTC. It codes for CASSQVGGRGYHSGANVLTF.

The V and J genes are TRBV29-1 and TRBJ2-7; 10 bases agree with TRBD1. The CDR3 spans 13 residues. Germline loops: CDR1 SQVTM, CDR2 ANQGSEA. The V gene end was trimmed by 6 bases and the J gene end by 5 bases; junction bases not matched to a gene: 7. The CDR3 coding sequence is TGCAGCGTCAGACAGGGGGCCCGGGACGAGCAGTACTTC. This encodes CSVRQGARDEQYF.

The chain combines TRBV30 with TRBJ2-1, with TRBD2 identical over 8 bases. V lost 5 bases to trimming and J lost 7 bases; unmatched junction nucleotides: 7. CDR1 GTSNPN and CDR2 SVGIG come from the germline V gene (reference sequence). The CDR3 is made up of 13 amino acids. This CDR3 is CAWADQRGNEQFF. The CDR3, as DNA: TGTGCCTGGGCAGACCAGCGGGGGAATGAGCAGTTCTTC.

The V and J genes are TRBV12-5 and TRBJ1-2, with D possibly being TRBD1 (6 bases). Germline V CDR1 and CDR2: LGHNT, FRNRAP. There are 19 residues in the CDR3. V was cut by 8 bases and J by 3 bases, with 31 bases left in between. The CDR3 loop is CASSRNRVGQLLRDYGYTF. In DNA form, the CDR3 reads TGTGCTAGTAGTCGGAATCGGGTAGGACAGCTCCTAAGGGACTATGGCTACACCTTC.

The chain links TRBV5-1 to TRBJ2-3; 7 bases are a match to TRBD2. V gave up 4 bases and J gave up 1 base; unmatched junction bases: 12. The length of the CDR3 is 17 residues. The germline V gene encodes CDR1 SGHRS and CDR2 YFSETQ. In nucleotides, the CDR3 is TGCGCCAGCAGCGTCTCGGGAGGCCAGCGAGGCACAGATACGCAGTATTTT. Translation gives CASSVSGGQRGTDTQYF.

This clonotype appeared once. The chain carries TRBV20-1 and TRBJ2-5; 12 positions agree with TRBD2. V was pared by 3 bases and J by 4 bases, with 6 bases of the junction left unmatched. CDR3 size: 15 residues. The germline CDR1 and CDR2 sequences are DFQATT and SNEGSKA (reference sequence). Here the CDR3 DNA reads TGCAGTGCTAGTCCTAGCGGGGGGGCAGGAGAGACCCAGTACTTC. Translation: CSASPSGGAGETQYF.

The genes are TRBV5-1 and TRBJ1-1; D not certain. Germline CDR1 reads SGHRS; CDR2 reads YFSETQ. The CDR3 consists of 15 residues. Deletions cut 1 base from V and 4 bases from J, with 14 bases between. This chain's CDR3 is CASSLPAPDGTEAFF. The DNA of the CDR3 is TGCGCCAGCAGCTTGCCGGCACCCGATGGCACTGAAGCTTTCTTT.

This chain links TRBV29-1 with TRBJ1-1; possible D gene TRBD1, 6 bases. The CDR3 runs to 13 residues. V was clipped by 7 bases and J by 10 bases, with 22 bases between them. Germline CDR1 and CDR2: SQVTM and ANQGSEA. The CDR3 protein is CSATRGKGSGAFF. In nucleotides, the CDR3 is TGCAGCGCCACCAGGGGAAAGGGTTCGGGAGCTTTCTTT.